These 25 T cell receptor beta chains came from one sample sequenced in a study of early T cells in non-severe SARS-CoV-2 infection. Via MiXCR, TCRdb re-called the 5' RACE reads, giving one row per CDR3 protein. The sample yields about 56,000 distinct CDR3 sequences, roughly 16% seen once. The specimen was whole blood, collected at baseline. Every receptor here comes from an adult who was a healthcare worker with PCR-confirmed SARS-CoV-2 infection or an uninfected control (not recorded which).

The V and J genes are TRBV7-2 and TRBJ2-1; D remains ambiguous. This CDR3 spans 11 amino acids. V lost 6 bases and J lost 7, with 7 bases in between. The germline V gene encodes CDR1 SGHTA and CDR2 FQGNSA. DNA for the CDR3: TGTGCCAGCAGACTGGAGAATGAGCAGTTCTTC. Amino acids: CASRLENEQFF.

The chain is built from TRBV20-1 and TRBJ1-6; TRBD1 matches 7 bases. Germline V CDR1 and CDR2: DFQATT, SNEGSKA (reference sequence). J gave up 10 bases and V 3 bases, and 6 bases lay outside the gene matches. CDR3 length equals 13 residues. The DNA of the CDR3 is TGCAGTGCTAGCTTGGACAGGTGGTCACCCCTCCACTTT. The encoded protein is CSASLDRWSPLHF.

In its sample, this clonotype was seen a few times. The chain has TRBV7-2 and TRBJ2-7, with D possibly matching TRBD1 (5 bases). CDR3 length equals 14 residues. Germline CDR1 is SGHTA and CDR2 is FQGNSA. The V gene lost 4 bases and the J gene lost 0 bases, with 10 bases spanning the gap. The CDR3 spells CASSYDSHSYEQYF. Written as DNA, the CDR3 is TGTGCCAGCAGCTACGACAGCCACTCCTACGAGCAGTACTTC. Full variable domain (rest looked up from reference TRBV7-2 and TRBJ2-7): GAGVSQSPSNKVTEKGKDVELRCDPISGHTALYWYRQSLGQGLEFLIYFQGNSAPDKSGLPSDRFSAERTGGSVSTLTIQRTQQEDSAVYLCASSYDSHSYEQYFGPGTRLTVT.

The rearrangement links TRBV4-1 to TRBJ1-1, with 7 bases identical to TRBD1. The CDR3 is 14 amino acids. Germline V gives CDR1 MGHRA, CDR2 YSYEKL. The J segment lost 0 bases and the V segment lost 3 bases, leaving 1 base of the junction unmatched. The DNA of the CDR3 is TGCGCCAGCAGCCAGGACAGGTTGAACACTGAAGCTTTCTTT. This codes for CASSQDRLNTEAFF.

This chain joins TRBV6-6 and TRBJ2-3; D unresolved. CDR1 and CDR2 from the germline V gene are MNHNY and SVGAGI (reference sequence). The CDR3 is 16 amino acids. Deletions cut 8 bases from V and 0 bases from J, with 18 bases between. CDR3 sequence (DNA): TGTGCCAGCCGGATCCGCCAAACCCCTAGCACAGATACGCAGTATTTT. This sequence encodes CASRIRQTPSTDTQYF.

Concerning this clonotype: This may be a read error: a much more frequent sequence differs by one nucleotide. The rearrangement links TRBV20-1 to TRBJ2-3, with a tentative D call TRBD2 (6 bases). V lost 2 bases and J 2 bases, leaving 11 bases between the germline ends. Germline V gives CDR1 DFQATT, CDR2 SNEGSKA (reference sequence). The CDR3 is 14 amino acids. The CDR3 sequence is CSARIAANTDTQYF. CDR3 nucleotide sequence: TGCAGTGCTAGAATAGCGGCGAACACAGATACGCAGTATTTT.

This rearrangement joins TRBV7-8 to TRBJ2-3, with D possibly being TRBD2 (7 bases). The CDR3 is made up of 15 amino acids. The ends were cut back, 5 bases at V and 5 bases at J, with 17 bases in the middle. In germline, CDR1 is SGHVS, CDR2 FQNEAQ. The chain's CDR3 is CASSVRRGGEDTQYF. CDR3 bases: TGTGCCAGCAGCGTTAGAAGGGGGGGTGAAGATACGCAGTATTTT. Looking up the rest from reference TRBV7-8 and TRBJ2-3 gives the full variable domain: GAGVSQSPRYKVAKRGQDVALRCDPISGHVSLFWYQQALGQGPEFLTYFQNEAQLDKSGLPSDRFFAERPEGSVSTLKIQRTQQEDSAVYLCASSVRRGGEDTQYFGPGTRLTVL.

This clonotype was recorded many times. The rearrangement links TRBV6-1 to TRBJ1-2, with 8 positions matching TRBD1. The V gene's germline CDR1 is MNHNS and CDR2 SASEGT. V trimming: 8 bases; J trimming: 8 bases; junction bases outside the gene matches: 10. The CDR3 totals 13 residues. The CDR3 sequence is CASGQQGGLGYTF. The CDR3 DNA reads TGTGCCAGCGGACAACAGGGGGGTCTCGGCTACACCTTC.

This clonotype was seen more than once but under ten times. The J gene is TRBJ2-1, the V gene TRBV7-8; D ambiguous. Germline V gene data show CDR1 as SGHVS and CDR2 as FQNEAQ. The CDR3 is 10 amino acids. Trimming cost V 8 bases and J 10 bases, with 9 bases left between them. CDR3 DNA: TGTGCCAGCTTAAGGACCGAGCAGTTCTTC. Its translation is CASLRTEQFF. Supplemented by reference TRBV7-8 and TRBJ2-1, the full variable domain reads GAGVSQSPRYKVAKRGQDVALRCDPISGHVSLFWYQQALGQGPEFLTYFQNEAQLDKSGLPSDRFFAERPEGSVSTLKIQRTQQEDSAVYLCASLRTEQFFGPGTRLTVL.

This clonotype was counted ten times or more. The chain joins TRBV4-1 to TRBJ2-7; no firm D call. V was pared by 0 bases and J by 5 bases, with 17 bases between. This CDR3 is built from 16 residues. The germline V gene has CDR1 MGHRA and CDR2 YSYEKL. The CDR3 is CASSQEGYTATNEQYF. DNA for the CDR3: TGCGCCAGCAGCCAAGAAGGGTACACGGCGACGAACGAGCAGTACTTC.

V and J are TRBV12-3 or TRBV12-4 and TRBJ2-4; TRBD2 agrees at 9 bases. The V gene end was trimmed by 5 bases and the J gene end by 1 base; junction bases not matched to a gene: 12. The CDR3 runs to 18 residues. The DNA of the CDR3 is TGTGCCAGCAGTCCTAGCGGGGCGGATGGTAGGGCCAAAAACATTCAGTACTTC. It yields the protein CASSPSGADGRAKNIQYF.

This clonotype has a handful of counts. This chain uses TRBV6-4 with TRBJ2-3; D may be TRBD1 or TRBD2 (6 bases each). CDR3 length: 15 amino acids. V was shortened by 0 bases and J by 3 bases, with 10 bases between the two germline ends. The V gene's germline CDR1 is MRHNA and CDR2 SNTAGT. The CDR3 bases are TGTGCCAGCAGTGACTCGACGGGGGCGACAGATACGCAGTATTTT. This encodes CASSDSTGATDTQYF.

This clonotype came up a few times. The V call is TRBV7-6, the J call TRBJ2-3; 7 nucleotides line up with TRBD2. Germline V gene lookup returns CDR1 SGHVS and CDR2 FNYEAQ. J gave up 4 bases and V 3 bases, and 13 bases lay outside the gene matches. The length of the CDR3 is 17 residues. For the CDR3, the DNA is TGTGCCAGCAGCTTGGTCGGACTAGACTGGGGGGCAGATACGCAGTATTTT. This translates into CASSLVGLDWGADTQYF. Complete variable domain (other parts from reference TRBV7-6 and TRBJ2-3): GAGVSQSPRYKVTKRGQDVALRCDPISGHVSLYWYRQALGQGPEFLTYFNYEAQQDKSGLPNDRFSAERPEGSISTLTIQRTEQRDSAMYRCASSLVGLDWGADTQYFGPGTRLTVL.

There are a few counts of this clonotype. The chain is built from TRBV9 and TRBJ2-7, with 8 bases identical to TRBD2. V lost 2 bases and J lost 7; bases outside the gene matches: 8. Germline V gene lookup returns CDR1 SGDLS and CDR2 YYNGEE. The CDR3 extends over 14 amino acids. This CDR3 reads CASSVSGASGEQYF. In DNA, the CDR3 is TGTGCCAGCAGCGTTAGCGGGGCCTCTGGGGAGCAGTACTTC.

This chain joins TRBV25-1 and TRBJ2-4; unclear D gene. The V end lost 6 bases, the J end lost 7 bases, and 10 bases lay between the germline ends. Germline V gene data show CDR1 as MGHDK and CDR2 as SYGVNS. This CDR3 contains 12 residues. Written as DNA, the CDR3 is TGTGCCAGCAGCGGATACTGGAACATTCAGTACTTC. It yields the protein CASSGYWNIQYF. Using reference TRBV25-1 and TRBJ2-4 for the parts outside the CDR3, the full variable domain is EADIYQTPRYLVIGTGKKITLECSQTMGHDKMYWYQQDPGMELHLIHYSYGVNSTEKGDLSSESTVSRIRTEHFPLTLESARPSHTSQYLCASSGYWNIQYFGAGTRLSVL.

This clonotype was detected many times. The V gene is TRBV18, the J gene TRBJ2-5, with TRBD1 matching over 8 bases. This CDR3 comprises 14 residues. Germline values: CDR1 KGHSH, CDR2 LQKENI. Unmatched junction bases numbered 4, after V lost 3 bases and J lost 4 bases. CDR3 amino acids: CASSPGDRGETQYF. CDR3 in DNA: TGTGCCAGCTCACCCGGCGACAGGGGAGAGACCCAGTACTTC.

The chain combines TRBV4-1 with TRBJ2-2; D possibly corresponds to TRBD2 (7 bases). Germline values: CDR1 MGHRA, CDR2 YSYEKL. The CDR3 sequence is 16 residues long. Trimming left V 5 bases short and J 3 bases short, with 16 bases between. The CDR3 loop reads CASSSGAGAYTGELFF. The CDR3 DNA is TGCGCCAGCAGCTCGGGGGCGGGGGCGTACACCGGGGAGCTGTTTTTT.

The gene calls are TRBV12-3 or TRBV12-4 and TRBJ1-1; 7 bases are shared with TRBD1. The V segment lost 6 bases and the J segment 5 bases; nucleotides outside the gene matches: 6. The length of the CDR3 is 13 residues. The CDR3 nucleotides read TGTGCCAGCAGCCAAGGGGGCGGGACTGAAGCTTTCTTT. Translating gives CASSQGGGTEAFF.

This clonotype has a handful of counts. This chain uses TRBV7-8 with TRBJ1-2, with D possibly matching TRBD1 (6 bases). V was shortened by 5 bases and J by 5 bases, with 24 bases between the two germline ends. The CDR3 contains 17 residues. Germline CDR1 is SGHVS and CDR2 is FQNEAQ. CDR3 DNA sequence: TGTGCCAGCAGCCCAGCGGGGAGTGCCTGGGGGGCATATGGCTACACCTTC. It yields the protein CASSPAGSAWGAYGYTF. Full variable domain (outside the CDR3, taken from reference TRBV7-8 and TRBJ1-2): GAGVSQSPRYKVAKRGQDVALRCDPISGHVSLFWYQQALGQGPEFLTYFQNEAQLDKSGLPSDRFFAERPEGSVSTLKIQRTQQEDSAVYLCASSPAGSAWGAYGYTFGSGTRLTVV.

The chain combines TRBV19 with TRBJ1-5; tentatively, D is TRBD1 (5 bases). This CDR3 region has 13 residues. The V and J ends lost 4 bases and 6 bases respectively, with 10 bases between them. CDR1 and CDR2 (germline): LNHDA, SQIVND (reference sequence). The CDR3 nucleotides are TGTGCCAGTAGTAGGGGCTACGGTCAGCCCCAGCATTTT. Translating gives CASSRGYGQPQHF.

This clonotype was recorded a few times. Written as DNA, the CDR3 is TGCGCCAGCAGCCCGGATAACACAGATACGCAGTATTTT. This encodes CASSPDNTDTQYF. The chain carries TRBV5-1 and TRBJ2-3; no clear D gene. The CDR3 sequence is 13 residues long. With 4 bases removed from V and 2 bases from J, the gap between germline ends came to 8 bases. CDR1 and CDR2 (germline): SGHRS, YFSETQ.

This clonotype turned up a few times. The rearrangement joins TRBV30 to TRBJ2-2; D is uncertain. The germline V gene has CDR1 GTSNPN and CDR2 SVGIG (reference sequence). The CDR3 runs to 14 residues. Trimming took off 1 base at V and 0 bases at J, with 6 bases between the two ends. CDR3: CAWSGLSNTGELFF. The CDR3 DNA reads TGTGCCTGGAGTGGACTCTCGAACACCGGGGAGCTGTTTTTT. The full variable domain, rest sourced from reference TRBV30 and TRBJ2-2, is SQTIHQWPATLVQPVGSPLSLECTVEGTSNPNLYWYRQAAGRGLQLLFYSVGIGQISSEVPQNLSASRPQDRQFILSSKKLLLSDSGFYLCAWSGLSNTGELFFGEGSRLTVL.

This clonotype was seen many times. The chain has TRBV7-2 and TRBJ1-1; D ambiguous. The CDR3 contains 13 residues. Germline V lookup: CDR1 SGHTA, CDR2 FQGNSA. V was clipped by 1 base and J by 1 base, with 4 bases between them. CDR3 DNA sequence: TGTGCCAGCAGCTTAGGACAGAACACTGAAGCTTTCTTT. This translates into CASSLGQNTEAFF.

There are a few counts of this clonotype. This chain uses TRBV11-2 with TRBJ2-1, with 7 bases fitting TRBD1. CDR1 SGHAT and CDR2 FQNNGV come from the germline V gene. The junction had 9 bases not matched to a gene; V was cut back by 5 bases and J by 8 bases. The CDR3 loop spans 14 amino acids. Here the CDR3 DNA reads TGTGCCAGCAGCCAAGACAGGGTGTCGGATGAGCAGTTCTTC. Encoded protein: CASSQDRVSDEQFF.

The chain uses TRBV6-5 and TRBJ1-6; maybe TRBD1 (5 bases). The CDR3 is 14 residues long. Looked up from germline, CDR1 is MNHEY and CDR2 is SVGAGI. With 6 bases removed from V and 2 bases from J, the gap between germline ends came to 8 bases. For the CDR3, the DNA is TGTGCCAGCAGGCGGACAACCTATAATTCACCCCTCCACTTT. Its translation is CASRRTTYNSPLHF.